One TCR beta chain is described in this entry. No antigen is known for it. No base quality values were provided; no much bigger clone lies one nucleotide off. Library preparation used the immunoSEQ multiplex PCR assay. For the multiplex PCR, a mixture combining 60 forward primers for TCR Vbeta segments and 13 reverse primers for TCR Jbeta segments was used. A multiplex PCR assay on genomic DNA amplified the CDR3 region of rearranged TCR beta genes. Amplified TCR beta libraries were sequenced as 87-base-pair reads on the Illumina HiSeq System. Processing in the source paper ran as follows. Across the 600 to 700 repertoires, a later analysis counted 80 million or so unique TCR beta chains, some 11 million of which were shared by at least two donors. A nearest-neighbor algorithm error-corrected the raw reads and collapsed the reads into unique sequences, merging closely related sequences to remove PCR and sequencing errors. V, D and J gene segments were assigned by aligning CDR3 sequences to IMGT reference sequences. For a sequence to be retained, a match of at least six nucleotides to both a V gene segment and a J gene segment was required. Rearrangements were called productive when the CDR3 lacked stop codons and stayed in frame with V and J; all others were non-productive. Following IMGT convention, CDR3 was defined as the stretch from the second conserved V-encoded cysteine up to the conserved J-encoded phenylalanine. The earlier analysis of 587 of the donors excluded sequences that lacked an unambiguous match to a single V gene segment. In an earlier analysis of approximately 590 of the donors, V segments were called functional above 56.7% productive rearrangements and were called segregating when the between-donor standard deviation exceeded 5%. A statistical classification framework was built to diagnose cytomegalovirus status from the catalog of TCR beta chain sequences. In a later analysis, V and J genes were assigned by comparing TCR nucleotide sequences against IMGT/GENE-DB human TR gene sequences. Using the TCRdist pipeline, a later analysis assigned CDR3 sequences along with most-parsimonious VDJ recombination scenarios. A later analysis defined each TCR beta chain by its CDR3 amino acid sequence plus V-gene family, and excluded reads lacking a unique V-gene family. To address suspected cross-contamination and a sequencing artifact, a later analysis removed a few hundred highly shared, low-generation-probability nucleotide sequences. A later analysis calculated a clonal expansion index for each public chain from normalized within-repertoire ranks of inferred template counts. In a later analysis, generation probabilities were computed using a VDJ recombination model fitted to out-of-frame rearrangements, and the results were checked against IGoR. In a later analysis, hypergeometric tests were used to score TCR-TCR, TCR-HLA and TCR-CMV co-occurrence, with a repertoire-size bias correction applied to TCR pairs. To estimate false discovery rates, a later analysis permuted the HLA or CMV assignments 20 times. In a later analysis, co-occurring TCRs were grouped using DBSCAN, and TCRdist sequence similarity was added for clustering within HLA-allele-positive subsets. Co-occurrence clustering excluded repertoires with fewer than 30,000 or more than 120,000 public chains, plus five with anomalous nucleotide sharing. What TCRdb holds here is the immuneACCESS table cut down to in-frame rearrangements. Part of the clones is not present; checked against another copy, under half of the missing clones reflect an unresolved V gene, and the others are unexplained. V, J and clone size reflect that table, while D and trimming were determined from the DNA. The sample records around 120,000 clones, less than 80% of which are singletons. About 9.9% of the sample is in the top ten clones.

These data are taken from a study of cytomegalovirus exposure and HLA in healthy donors (dated by TCRdb to about 2017). About the investigation overall: According to an earlier analysis of 587 of the donors, 150 million to 200 million T cells yielded 120 million or so unique TCR beta sequences and approximately 280 Gb of sequence data. A separate validation cohort of roughly 120 different subjects was used in addition to the roughly 640-subject first cohort. An early release that covered some 630 HLA-typed donors contained about 300 gigabases of sequencing data and 85 million to 100 million unique TCR sequences. Using immunosequencing, the study profiled T cell repertoires from 500 to 800 subjects and related those repertoires to cytomegalovirus serostatus. In an earlier analysis of 550 to 700 of the donors, high-throughput TCR beta sequencing was used to judge whether each TCR beta V gene segment behaved as functional or pseudogenic. To study patterns of TCR occurrence, a later analysis re-analyzed previously published TCR beta repertoires from just over 650 donors and added high-resolution HLA genotyping. Donor age, sex, ethnicity and CMV serostatus were compiled together with the repertoire data. A later genetic analysis took genome-wide SNP genotypes for about 65% of the roughly 670 donors and used that subset as a discovery cohort. Among some 410 genotyped donors of the cohort, an average of approximately 240,000 unique TCR beta nucleotide sequences was sequenced per donor, of which about 19% were non-productive. To predict cytomegalovirus infection status, the study combined high-throughput TCR immunosequencing, statistical association of individual TCRs with disease status, and machine learning. Class I and class II HLA loci were covered by the typing at four-digit resolution. Because of strong linkage in the cohort, a handful of DR-DQ haplotypes were treated as single units for association and clustering. Of the approximately 400 genotyped donors, roughly 76% were placed in the genetic ancestry cluster associated with self-reported Caucasian donors. The aim of the study was to test whether cataloging public T cell receptors could identify signatures of past pathogen exposure. The number of typed donors differed by locus: about 620-640 for A, B, C, DRB1 and DQB1; roughly 510 for DQA1; roughly 600 for DPA1; and roughly 490 for DPB1. Every discovery cohort repertoire had been produced on one sequencing platform. Rather than drawing on any new phenotypic data, the later analysis identified candidate immune exposures from TCR beta sequences and the way those sequences occurred across donors.

The research as a whole found: In a later analysis, TCR association rates were found to vary across HLA loci, with the most associated TCRs seen for DRB1 alleles and the fewest for HLA-C alleles. While some public TCRs were present in many individuals, most TCR sequences turned up only very rarely across donors. According to a later analysis, parvovirus B19, influenza, CMV and Epstein-Barr virus appeared linked to several top co-occurrence clusters. In an earlier analysis of fewer than 750 of the donors, most TCR beta V segments were observed in productive rearrangements about 87% or about 30% of the time, broadly matching IMGT annotations. Correlated functional status among segregating V segments might be attributable to linkage disequilibrium, but an unknown experimental factor could not be ruled out. The authors suggested that the approach could potentially be generalized to other disease states and immunological phenotypes. Compared with equally common non-associated chains, HLA-associated TCR beta chains in a later analysis were more clonally expanded and had lower generation probabilities. In vitro tests confirmed that three of the cytomegalovirus-associated TCR beta chains recognize cytomegalovirus antigens. This cohort had only TCR beta chains sequenced, and the lack of alpha or paired-chain data limited which features could be detected. A further reported finding was that TCR beta sequences accurately predicted the HLA-A and HLA-B alleles for most subjects in the first cohort. The earlier analysis of 587 of the donors excluded approximately 17 rarely observed V segments, including chromosome 9 orphons, because counts were too low. Specific HLA alleles were associated with 15,000 to 20,000 TCR beta sequences at a false discovery rate of 0.05 in a later analysis. According to a later genetic analysis, donors in an Asian-associated ancestry cluster had fewer N-insertions in productive TCRs than the approximately 690-donor mean. According to a later analysis, most CMV-associated TCR beta chains appeared to be HLA-restricted, and the HLA associations seemed to be driven largely by CMV exposure. A later genetic analysis associated a missense DCLRE1C variant with V-gene and J-gene trimming of TCR beta chains, and an independent cohort replicated the association. When HLA alleles, especially DR and DQ, strongly co-occurred, TCR associations were difficult to assign to individual alleles. Some IMGT-functional V segments, including TRBV6-2 and TRBV6-3, could not be told apart with the 87-base-pair reads, so those segments were excluded. Because HLA typing was missing for some donors at each locus, association tests included only the typed subset. The only immune exposure information available for the cohort was CMV serostatus. The study gave a list of under 200 TCR beta chains associated with cytomegalovirus. Roughly uniform sequencing depth across donors was assumed in presence/absence analyses, although this assumption may not hold. A cluster of highly shared sequence variants was judged likely to be a technical artifact of the sequencing pipeline. The classifier was reported to diagnose cytomegalovirus status with high specificity and sensitivity in both the original and validation cohorts.

The CDR1 and CDR2 encoded by the germline V gene are SGDLS and YYNGEE. The CDR3 spans 15 residues, from the cysteine through the phenylalanine. Solely the CDR3 DNA is kept, with 45 bases framed from the first base. V trim: 3 bases; J trim: 4 bases; unmatched bases: 9. The cohort comprised 550 to 700 healthy bone marrow donors. All cohort members were sampled while nominally healthy, although unrecorded immune exposures were likely present. The donor was CMV seropositive and was included in the group of 250 to 350 seropositive cohort members. A peripheral blood sample was collected from each donor, and TCR beta sequencing was performed on peripheral blood mononuclear cells. Genomic DNA extraction from the blood cell samples was performed with the Qiagen DNeasy Blood Extraction Kit.

The sequence joins TRBV9 to TRBJ1-2; 7 central bases correspond to TRBD1. The TCR was taken from a woman aged 45 to 65 in good health and CMV-seropositive. The sequenced sample consisted of PBMCs. The DNA sequence is TGTGCCAGCAGCGATAAGACAGGGCTCGGCTATGGCTACACCTTC. This sequence encodes CASSDKTGLGYGYTF.